This TCR beta chain was sequenced in a study of cytomegalovirus exposure and HLA in healthy donors. This PCR relied on a set of 60 Vbeta primers and 13 Jbeta primers. Generated by immunoSEQ multiplex PCR, the TCRdb table keeps only in-frame clones and is missing some. In total, the table holds approximately 190,000 clones. Trimming took 2 bases from V and 5 from J, leaving 11 bases between them. Germline CDR1 reads SGHKS; CDR2 reads YYEKEE (reference sequence). This CDR3 region has 14 residues. Concerning this clone: Antigen specificity is unknown.

Notes on the study in general: Per a later analysis, approximately 16,000 TCR beta sequences showed association with HLA alleles at 0.05 false discovery rate. Accounts indicate the classifier identified cytomegalovirus status with strong specificity and sensitivity.

Sequences were obtained from PBMCs. This receptor was identified in a boy younger than 18 in good health and CMV-seronegative. This chain joins TRBV5-5 and TRBJ1-5; weak D call: TRBD1 (5 bases). CDR3 residues: CASSFRGGDQPQHF. CDR3 DNA sequence: TGTGCCAGCAGCTTCCGAGGAGGGGATCAGCCCCAGCATTTT.